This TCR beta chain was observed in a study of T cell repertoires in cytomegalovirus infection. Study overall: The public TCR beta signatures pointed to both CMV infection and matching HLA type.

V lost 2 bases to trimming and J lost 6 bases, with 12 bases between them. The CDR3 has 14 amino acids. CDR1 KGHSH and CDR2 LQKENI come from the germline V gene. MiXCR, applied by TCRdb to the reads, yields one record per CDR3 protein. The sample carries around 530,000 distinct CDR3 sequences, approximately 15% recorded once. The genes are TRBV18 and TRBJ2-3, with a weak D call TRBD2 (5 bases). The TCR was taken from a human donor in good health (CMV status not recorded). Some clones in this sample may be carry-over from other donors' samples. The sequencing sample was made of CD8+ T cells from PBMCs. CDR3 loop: CASSPYPSGDTQYF. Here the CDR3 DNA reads TGTGCCAGCTCACCATATCCCAGCGGCGATACGCAGTATTTT.